This T cell receptor beta chain was sequenced for a study of T cell responses to AZD1222 COVID-19 vaccine. Clones were read by immunoSEQ multiplex PCR, and TCRdb kept only the in-frame ones, dropping some. The profile shows approximately 110,000 clones, roughly 85% of them singletons. Trimming cost V 7 bases and J 7 bases, with 10 bases left between them. In germline, CDR1 is MNHEY, CDR2 SVGAGI. CDR3 length: 12 amino acids. V usage is TRBV6-5 and J usage is TRBJ1-4; D is unclear. This material consisted of peripheral blood, taken 28 days after the second AZD1222 dose. The receptor comes from an adult who received the AZD1222 COVID-19 vaccine. CDR3 nucleotides: TGTGCCAGCAAGGCGGGAGGTGAAAAACTGTTTTTT. This encodes CASKAGGEKLFF.